This TCR beta chain was identified during a study of shared clonotypes between healthy human individuals. At the level of the study: Those who served as donors were a couple of women and three men between the ages of 18 and 49.

This CDR3 is 16 amino acids long. V was pared by 2 bases and J by 5 bases, with 19 bases between. Germline CDR1 is LNHDA and CDR2 is SQIVND (reference sequence). Profiled with immunoSEQ multiplex PCR; TCRdb holds only in-frame clones, not every one. The table records roughly 700,000 clones, less than 85% of them present only once. The chain joins TRBV19 to TRBJ2-7; D perhaps matches TRBD1 (6 bases). The sample was memory CD4+ T cells sorted from blood. This sample's subset: CD45RA-negative fraction. The TCR sequence derives from a woman under 40 in good health. The CDR3 loop is CASSIYPGTLANEQYF. CDR3 bases: TGTGCCAGTAGTATATATCCAGGGACATTGGCTAACGAGCAGTACTTC.